This is a list of T cell receptor beta chains from one sample in a study of cytomegalovirus exposure and HLA in healthy donors. Profiling relied on immunoSEQ multiplex PCR, and the TCRdb table lists in-frame clones only, not all of them. Among roughly 150,000 clones listed, 85% were seen once. The sequenced sample was PBMCs. Every receptor here comes from a woman in her late teens or twenties in good health and CMV-seronegative. The CDR3 runs from the conserved cysteine through the conserved F or W. A D gene is named only where the DNA matches it firmly. Expanded clones are given a class, and other clones once, few, many or no size at all.

>TRBJ1-2|TRBV30|once|NA
TGTGCCTGGGATAAGGGGGTTGTGGGAGGCTACACCTTC
CAWDKGVVGGYTF
>TRBJ1-2|TRBV30|once|NA
TGTGCCTGGAGTGGACAAACCGCTAACTATGGCTACACCTTC
CAWSGQTANYGYTF
>TRBJ1-6|TRBV7-8|once|NA
TGTGCCAGCAGCTTACGTGATTCACCCCTCCACTTT
CASSLRDSPLHF
>TRBJ2-5|TRBV15|NA|NA
TGTGCCACCAGCAGAGATCCCGGGGGCCAAGAGACCCAGTACTTC
CATSRDPGGQETQYF
>TRBJ1-1|TRBV6-1|NA|NA
TGTGCCAGTTACACGGGGTGGAACACTGAAGCTTTCTTT
CASYTGWNTEAFF
>TRBJ1-1|TRBV19|NA|NA
TGTGCCAGTAGTATGATGTTGCTGACAGCATCAGAAGCTTTCTTT
CASSMMLLTASEAFF
>TRBJ1-2|TRBV2|NA|NA
TGTCCCAGCTGGGGAAGGACATACCGGAATCATGTCTACACCTTC
CPSWGRTYRNHVYTF
>TRBJ2-1|TRBV2|NA|NA
TGTGCCAGCAGTACATGGGGAGGGGGGCGGCGGGACACATCCGACGAGCAGTTCTTC
CASSTWGGGRRDTSDEQFF
>TRBJ2-3|TRBV5-4|NA|NA
TGTGCCAGCAGCTTCGCCTGGGCCTCAGATACGCAGTATTTT
CASSFAWASDTQYF
>TRBJ1-2|TRBV11-2|NA|NA
TGTGCCAGCACCCTAGGGGGAAACTATGGCTACACCTTC
CASTLGGNYGYTF